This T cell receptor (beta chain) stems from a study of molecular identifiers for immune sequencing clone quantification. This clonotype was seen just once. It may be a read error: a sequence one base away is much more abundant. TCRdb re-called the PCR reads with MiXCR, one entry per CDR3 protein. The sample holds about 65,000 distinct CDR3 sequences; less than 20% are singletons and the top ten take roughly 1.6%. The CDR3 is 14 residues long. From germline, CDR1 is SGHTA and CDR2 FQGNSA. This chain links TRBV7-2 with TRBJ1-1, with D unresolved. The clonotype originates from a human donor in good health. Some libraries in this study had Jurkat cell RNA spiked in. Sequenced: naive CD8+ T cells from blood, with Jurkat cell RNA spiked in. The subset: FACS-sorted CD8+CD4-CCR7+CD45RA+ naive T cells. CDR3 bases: TGTGTCAGCAGCTTCAGGACGGCCAACACTGAAGCTTTCTTT. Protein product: CVSSFRTANTEAFF.